This T cell receptor beta chain was observed in a study of monozygotic twins with inflammatory bowel disease (dated by TCRdb to the late 2010s). In the study overall: The complete study included 28 monozygotic twin pairs: 19 IBD-discordant Danish pairs and nine German pairs, of which four were IBD-concordant and five were IBD-discordant. The search for disease-associated traits relied mainly on comparing, within discordant pairs, IBD patients with their genetically identical healthy co-twins. Each individual had, on average, about 151 000 unique TCRalpha sequences and 181 000 unique TCRbeta sequences available for analysis. Results and caveats for the whole study, not just this receptor: A decrease in TCRbeta repertoire diversity, as measured by inverse Simpson index, was observed in IBD patients compared with their healthy co-twins. Background noise and inter-individual variability may have been introduced into the repertoires by the differing immunosuppressive treatments among patients. IBD patients shared fewer clonotypes with other individuals than healthy twins did, most markedly in patients showing signs of disease activity. The results gave no support for a single strong signal or clonotype linked to IBD. The analysis was unable to tell different T cell subtypes apart. No difference in repertoire similarity was observed between concordant and discordant twins, possibly owing to limited statistical power.

Notes on this clonotype: This receptor's antigen is unknown.

From each donor, an approximately 2.5 ml peripheral blood sample was collected into PAXgene tubes and kept at -80 degrees C. Total RNA was isolated from whole blood with the PAXgene blood miRNA kit on an automated QIAcube, without T cell sorting. Peripheral blood from monozygotic twin pairs concordant or discordant for inflammatory bowel disease was subjected to deep TCRalpha and TCRbeta repertoire profiling with unique molecular barcoding. Smoking habits were recorded for all twin pairs, and each individual was classified as a current, former or never smoker. Library preparation employed 5' RACE. Preparation of each TCR library used approximately 4,000 ng of total RNA. For each sample, cDNA was synthesized in eight separate reactions using SMARTScribe reverse transcriptase. During cDNA synthesis, unique molecular identifiers containing a 6-nucleotide sample barcode were introduced by template switching. TCRalpha and TCRbeta cDNA was amplified in two nested PCRs of 16 and 9 cycles, and bead purification was carried out after each PCR. Before amplification, the cDNA was treated with uracil DNA-glycosylase and purified using the QIAquick PCR purification kit. The second PCR was the step at which Illumina TruSeq-compatible adapters and sample-specific barcodes were added. Library quality and concentration were checked on TapeStation and Qubit, and libraries were pooled at roughly 5 ng each. The pooled libraries were sequenced with 2 x 100 bp reads and custom sequencing primers on an Illumina HiSeq2500 single-index Rapid Run. In the source study's methods: MiGEC version 1.2.6 was used for UMI-based consensus assembly, which corrected PCR and sequencing errors. V(D)J alignment, clonotype assembly and CDR3 extraction were performed with MiXCR version 2.1.1. To normalise gene usage, clonotype sharing and MAIT/NKT TCR abundance, the top 1000, 10 000 and 20 000 clonotypes in each sample were analysed. After downsampling to 27 000 UMIs, diversity was calculated as the inverse Simpson index using the vegan R package. Paired Mann-Whitney U tests were applied to discordant twin pairs, and Benjamini-Hochberg correction was used for multiple testing. After reprocessing by TCRdb, each CDR3 protein sequence is one entry, and no DNA is given. Here the V and J calls rest on TCRdb's processing, not on the authors' analysis. This sample's listing comprises about 210,000 distinct CDR3 sequences. Roughly 1.5% of the sample lies in the top ten.

Spanning cysteine to phenylalanine, the CDR3 consists of 13 amino acids. No DNA accompanies this entry. CDR1 is given as MNHEY and CDR2 as SMNVEV, both from the germline V gene (reference sequence). The receptor chain draws on TRBV27 and TRBJ1-2; TCRdb proposes TRBD1, but this gene call is untestable without DNA. The TCR originated in a human donor with ulcerative colitis or Crohn's disease, or a healthy co-twin of an affected twin (not recorded which). The sample was blood. The CDR3 is CASSNQDSYGYTF.